This entry concerns a single T cell receptor (beta chain). This receptor's antigen is unknown. Base qualities are not recorded, but no much larger clone differs from it by a single base. Reading from cysteine to phenylalanine, the CDR3 counts 16 amino acids. Here the CDR3 DNA is all that survives: 48 bases in frame from base 1. From the germline V gene, CDR1 is ENHRY and CDR2 is SYGVKD. V loses 6 bases at its end and J loses 5 bases; junction bases beyond the gene matches: 11. The sample belongs to a study of blood T cell repertoires in COVID-19 (dated by TCRdb to about 2020). For the study in its entirety: The collaborator samples originated in the United States, Italy and Spain and spanned the acute and convalescent phases of COVID-19. Subjects who had been exposed to COVID-19, were actively infected with it, or had recovered from it provided the deeply sampled blood TCRbeta repertoires that made up the dataset. HLA class I and class II types, where available, came from metadata supplied by the sample provider rather than from assay-based typing. A de-identified subject ID, COVID-19 status, age in years and sex were almost always included in the sample metadata. A freely available public database, intended as a resource for researchers studying the immune response to SARS-CoV-2, is where the repertoires were released. Samples were obtained from the ongoing ImmuneRACE study (first 160 participants) and from about 1,300 subjects provided by 6 global collaborators. The material from the prospective study consisted of cDNA or gDNA derived from T cells, B-cell-depleted T cells, or PBMCs.

Samples from volunteer blood donors who had recovered from COVID-19 were contributed by a second Seattle source. Whole blood was collected in K2EDTA tubes by collaborating institutions according to the institutions' own protocols. For TCRbeta analysis, collaborators shipped samples in one of three forms: frozen whole blood, isolated PBMCs, or DNA extracted from either of those sample types. TCRbeta CDR3 regions were amplified from genomic DNA by means of the immunoSEQ Assay, a bias-controlled multiplex PCR. The original pipeline was this. Nucleated cell counts per sample were estimated from amplification of reference gene primers within the assay. Sequence reads were collapsed and filtered to measure the absolute abundance of every unique TCRbeta CDR3 rearrangement. Productive Simpson clonality was computed per sample as the square root of Simpson's diversity index over productive rearrangements. Not all clones reach the TCRdb copy of this immuneACCESS table, which keeps in-frame sequences only. Checked studies attribute under half of the gap to unresolved V genes and leave the rest unexplained. The V and J calls and the clone size are those of that table, but D and trimming were determined from the DNA. Within this sample are about 280,000 clones, with around 90% of them counted one time only. 0.94% of the sample is held by the ten biggest clonotypes.

Overall results and qualifications from the work: How much clinical and demographic metadata was included differed by source and by participant, and the metadata was provided uncurated.

The TCR comes from a woman between 40 and 50 years old who had recovered from COVID-19. Input material: peripheral blood. The chain couples TRBV10-3 to TRBJ1-3; 9 central nucleotides agree with TRBD1. The nucleotide sequence is TGTGCCATCAGCTCCGGGACAGGGAATCGGCGAAACACCATATATTTT. This encodes CAISSGTGNRRNTIYF.